This T cell receptor (beta chain) appears in the sequencing data of a study of cytomegalovirus exposure and HLA in healthy donors. From germline, CDR1 is MDHEN and CDR2 SYDVKM. Trimming removed 6 bases from V and 6 bases from J, with 17 bases in between. CDR3 size: 14 residues. Amplification used 60 Vbeta primers and 13 Jbeta primers. Measured with immunoSEQ multiplex PCR; TCRdb has only the in-frame clones, and not every one. The data hold some 140,000 clones, with about 70% observed a single time. Unrecorded immune exposures were likely, despite nominal health at sampling. The rearrangement joins TRBV28 to TRBJ1-1; D remains unclear. The TCR was taken from a young man in good health and CMV-seronegative. What was sequenced was PBMCs. CDR3 loop: CASSPAGSVPEAFF. The CDR3 DNA sequence: TGTGCCAGCAGCCCCGCAGGTTCGGTTCCTGAAGCTTTCTTT.